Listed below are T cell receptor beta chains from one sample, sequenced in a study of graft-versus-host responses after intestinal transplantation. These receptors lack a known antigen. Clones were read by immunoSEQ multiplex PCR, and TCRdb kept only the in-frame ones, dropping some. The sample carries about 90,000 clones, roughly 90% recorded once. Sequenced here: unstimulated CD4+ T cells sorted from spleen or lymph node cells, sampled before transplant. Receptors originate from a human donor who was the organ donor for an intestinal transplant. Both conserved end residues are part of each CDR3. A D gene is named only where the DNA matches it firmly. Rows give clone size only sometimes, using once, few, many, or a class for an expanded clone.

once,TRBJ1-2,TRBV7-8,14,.,CASSPRSGQYGYTF,TGTGCCAGCAGCCCTAGATCCGGACAATATGGCTACACCTTC
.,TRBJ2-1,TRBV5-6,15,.,CASSLGFVRDNEQFF,TGTGCCAGCAGCTTGGGTTTCGTACGCGACAATGAGCAGTTCTTC
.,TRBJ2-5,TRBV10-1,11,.,CASSESETQYF,TGCGCCAGCAGTGAATCTGAGACCCAGTACTTC
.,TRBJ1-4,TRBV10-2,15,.,CASSETGQTNEKLFF,TGCGCCAGCAGTGAGACTGGACAGACTAATGAAAAACTGTTTTTT
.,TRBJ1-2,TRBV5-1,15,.,CASSLELGTNYGYTF,TGCGCCAGCAGCTTGGAGCTAGGCACCAACTATGGCTACACCTTC
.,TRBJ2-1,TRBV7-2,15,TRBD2,CASSLAAGGSKKQFF,TGTGCCAGCAGCTTAGCAGCGGGAGGTTCCAAGAAGCAGTTCTTC
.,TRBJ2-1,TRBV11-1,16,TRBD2,CASSLRLAGGHYEQFF,TGTGCCAGCAGCCTCCGGCTAGCGGGGGGGCATTATGAGCAGTTCTTC
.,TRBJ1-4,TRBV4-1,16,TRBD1,CASSQLYQGAGEKLFF,TGCGCCAGCAGCCAACTATACCAGGGGGCGGGGGAAAAACTGTTTTTT
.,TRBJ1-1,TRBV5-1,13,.,CASSTALNTEAFF,TGCGCCAGCAGTACAGCCTTGAACACTGAAGCTTTCTTT
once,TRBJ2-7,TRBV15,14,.,CATSREDLAREQYF,TGTGCCACCAGCAGAGAGGACCTAGCGCGCGAGCAGTACTTC
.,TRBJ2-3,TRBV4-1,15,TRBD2,CASSLGTSIADTQYF,TGCGCCAGCAGCCTCGGGACTAGCATCGCAGATACGCAGTATTTT